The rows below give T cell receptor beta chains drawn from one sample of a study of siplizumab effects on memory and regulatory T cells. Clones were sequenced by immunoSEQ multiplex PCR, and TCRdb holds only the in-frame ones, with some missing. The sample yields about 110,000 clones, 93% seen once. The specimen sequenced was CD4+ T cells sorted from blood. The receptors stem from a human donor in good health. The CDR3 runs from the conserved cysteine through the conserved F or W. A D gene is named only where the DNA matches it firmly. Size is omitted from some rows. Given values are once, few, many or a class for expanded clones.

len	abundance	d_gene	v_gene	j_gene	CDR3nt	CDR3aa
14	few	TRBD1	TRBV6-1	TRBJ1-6	TGTGCCAGCAGTGAGGGGACAGGGTCTTCACCCCTCCACTTT	CASSEGTGSSPLHF
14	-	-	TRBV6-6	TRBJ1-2	TGTGCCAGCATCGGGGCAGGCGGCTACTATGGCTACACCTTC	CASIGAGGYYGYTF
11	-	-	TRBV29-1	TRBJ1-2	TGCAGCGTTGACGGGGGGCAAGGCTACACCTTC	CSVDGGQGYTF
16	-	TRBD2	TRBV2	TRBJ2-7	TGTGCCAGCAGTGAGACTAGCGGGGGGGCCTCTTGGGAGCAGTACTTC	CASSETSGGASWEQYF
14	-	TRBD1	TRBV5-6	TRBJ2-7	TGTGCCAGCACCCTGGACAGGGCCTCCTACGAGCAGTACTTC	CASTLDRASYEQYF
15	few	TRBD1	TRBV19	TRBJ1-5	TGTGCCAGTAGTATAGTCAGGGGGTACAATCAGCCCCAGCATTTT	CASSIVRGYNQPQHF
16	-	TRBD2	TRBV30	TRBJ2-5	TGTGCCTGGAGCGGGGTGGGCGGGAGCGGATGGGAGACCCAGTACTTC	CAWSGVGGSGWETQYF
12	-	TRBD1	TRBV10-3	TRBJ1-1	TGTGCCATCAAAGGACAGGGTCAGGAAGCTTTCTTT	CAIKGQGQEAFF
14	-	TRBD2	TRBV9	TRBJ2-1	TGTGCCAGCAGCGAGGGGGGACTAGCGGGAGAGCAGTTCTTC	CASSEGGLAGEQFF
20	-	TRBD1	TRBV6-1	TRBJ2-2	TGTGCCAGCAGTGTGACCGGGACAGGGGGCCCGGGGGGGCTGTCCGGGGAGCTGTTTTTT	CASSVTGTGGPGGLSGELFF
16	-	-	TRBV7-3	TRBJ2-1	TGTGCCAGCAGCTTAGCTGGGGGAACCTCCTACAATGAGCAGTTCTTC	CASSLAGGTSYNEQFF
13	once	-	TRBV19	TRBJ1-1	TGTGCCAGTAGTATAAATGTGAGGCTACCAGCTTTCTTT	CASSINVRLPAFF
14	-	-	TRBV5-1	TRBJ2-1	TGCGCCAGCAGCTTGGCCGGTCAGGTCGAGGGGCAGTTCTTC	CASSLAGQVEGQFF
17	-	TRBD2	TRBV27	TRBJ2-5	TGTGCCAGGAGCCACGGACTAGCGGGGGGGCCGAGAGAGACCCAGTACTTC	CARSHGLAGGPRETQYF
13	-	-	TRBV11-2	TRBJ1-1	TGTGCCAGCAGGGGCCGACCGAACACTGAAGCTTTCTTT	CASRGRPNTEAFF
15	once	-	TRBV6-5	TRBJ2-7	TGTGCCAGCAGTTACTCCGCGGCCTCCACCTACGAGCAGTACTTC	CASSYSAASTYEQYF
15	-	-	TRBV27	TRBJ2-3	TGTGCCAGCAGTTTTGCCAGCACCACAGCAGATACGCAGTATTTT	CASSFASTTADTQYF
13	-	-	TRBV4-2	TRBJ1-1	TGTGCCAGCAGCCAACCTGACAGGACTGAAGCTTTCTTT	CASSQPDRTEAFF
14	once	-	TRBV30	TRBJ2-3	TGTGCTGGGACGGGGGCGGCCTACACAGATACGCAGTATTTT	CAGTGAAYTDTQYF
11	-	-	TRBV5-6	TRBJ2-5	TGTGCCAGCAGCTTCCAAGAGACCCAGTACTTC	CASSFQETQYF
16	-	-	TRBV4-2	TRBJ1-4	TGTGCCAGCAGCCAATCACAGGATTCGACTAATGAAAAACTGTTTTTT	CASSQSQDSTNEKLFF
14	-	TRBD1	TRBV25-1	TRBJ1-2	TGTGCCAGCAGTGAATCGGGGACAGGGCGAGGCTACACCTTC	CASSESGTGRGYTF
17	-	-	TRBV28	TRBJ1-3	TGTGCCAGCAGTTTAAGTCTGACGGTACCCTCTGGAAACACCATATATTTT	CASSLSLTVPSGNTIYF